This T cell receptor (beta chain) was sequenced for a study of blood T cell repertoires in COVID-19. Recovery meant two consecutive negative NP/OP PCR tests, professional clearance, or resolved symptoms. CDR1 MNHEY and CDR2 SMNVEV come from the germline V gene (reference sequence). The CDR3 covers 16 residues. Trimming left V 6 bases short and J 4 bases short, with 22 bases between. Using immunoSEQ multiplex PCR, the repertoire was profiled, and TCRdb retains in-frame clones only, with some absent. Of 150,000 to 200,000 clones in the sample, around four fifths were seen once. This TCR came from a woman aged 50 to 65 who had recovered from COVID-19. Sequences were obtained from PBMCs or T cells enriched from blood (not recorded which). V is TRBV27 and J is TRBJ2-7; weak D call: TRBD2 (5 bases). CDR3 residues: CASRPTGSGLKYEQYF. The CDR3 DNA reads TGTGCCAGCAGACCAACTGGGAGCGGTCTAAAGTACGAGCAGTACTTC.